The 31 T cell receptor beta chains below were found in one sample sequenced in a study of Graves' ophthalmopathy and Graves' hyperthyroidism. Researchers took RNA transcripts and amplified TCR beta CDR3 regions from them. An opening RT-PCR round employed HTBI primers and preceded a second-round multiplex PCR. TCRdb redid the calling of the multiplex PCR reads with MiXCR, one entry per CDR3 protein. The data hold about 740,000 distinct CDR3 sequences, with roughly 41% observed a single time. The sequencing input was peripheral blood. These receptors were taken from an adult man with Graves' ophthalmopathy.

This clonotype was found a few times. The chain is built from TRBV7-9 and TRBJ2-7, with 8 positions matching TRBD1. The CDR3 runs to 16 residues. The germline gives CDR1 SEHNR, CDR2 FQNEAQ (reference sequence). Trimming at V came to 1 base and at J to 1 base, leaving 6 bases not matched to a gene. The CDR3 region has the DNA TGTGCCAGCAGCTTAGATTCTGGGACAGGTTCCTACGAGCAGTACTTC. Residues: CASSLDSGTGSYEQYF.

The gene calls are TRBV20-1 and TRBJ2-7; D remains unclear. The CDR3 contains 12 residues. V gave up 1 base and J gave up 4 bases, with 8 bases separating them. Germline CDR1 DFQATT, CDR2 SNEGSKA (reference sequence). The CDR3 protein is CSARVATYEQYF. The CDR3 region has the DNA TGCAGTGCTAGAGTCGCAACTTACGAGCAGTACTTC.

This clonotype was seen at least ten times. The V gene is TRBV29-1, the J gene TRBJ1-2, with unresolved D. The ends were cut back, 5 bases at V and 0 bases at J, with 4 bases in the middle. From germline, CDR1 is SQVTM and CDR2 ANQGSEA. CDR3 length equals 11 residues. Written as DNA, the CDR3 is TGCAGCGTTTTAGCTAACTATGGCTACACCTTC. Its translation is CSVLANYGYTF.

This clonotype was counted only a few times. The J gene is TRBJ2-5, the V gene TRBV20-1; 10 positions match TRBD1. From germline, CDR1 is DFQATT and CDR2 SNEGSKA (reference sequence). Losses at the gene ends were 3 bases for V and 3 bases for J; bases not matched to a gene: 1. This CDR3 comprises 13 residues. CDR3 DNA sequence: TGCAGTGCTAGGGGGACAGGGGAAGAGACCCAGTACTTC. Protein product: CSARGTGEETQYF.

This sequence joins TRBV29-1 and TRBJ1-2; TRBD1 is a possible D gene (5 bases). Per the germline V gene, CDR1 is SQVTM and CDR2 is ANQGSEA. V lost 8 bases and J 3 bases, leaving 10 bases between the germline ends. The CDR3 runs to 11 residues. The CDR3 is CSSRGDYGYTF. The CDR3 DNA reads TGCAGCAGCCGAGGGGACTATGGCTACACCTTC.

There are many counts of this clonotype. This chain links TRBV29-1 with TRBJ2-7, with D perhaps being TRBD1 or TRBD2 (5 bases each). V shed 6 bases and J shed 3 bases, with 9 bases lying between them. CDR1 is SQVTM, CDR2 ANQGSEA, per germline. This CDR3 region has 11 residues. The CDR3 loop is CSVRDVYEQYF. CDR3 DNA sequence: TGCAGCGTCCGGGACGTCTACGAGCAGTACTTC.

The sample holds many counts of this clonotype. The chain combines TRBV24-1 with TRBJ2-2; weak D call: TRBD2 (6 bases). This CDR3 is built from 14 residues. The germline V and J ends were trimmed by 6 bases and 3 bases, with 10 bases remaining between them. Germline CDR1 and CDR2: KGHDR and SFDVKD. CDR3: CATSRGGDTGELFF. As DNA, the CDR3 is TGTGCCACCAGTAGGGGAGGTGACACCGGGGAGCTGTTTTTT.

This chain connects TRBV25-1 to TRBJ2-2; 8 nucleotides agree with TRBD1. V gave up 6 bases and J gave up 2 bases; unmatched junction bases: 8. CDR1 is MGHDK, CDR2 SYGVNS, per germline. The CDR3 totals 16 residues. The chain's CDR3 is CASSLPDRVNTGELFF. The CDR3 DNA follows: TGTGCCAGCAGCCTCCCGGACAGGGTCAACACCGGGGAGCTGTTTTTT.

The V and J genes are TRBV6-5 and TRBJ1-2, with unresolved D. There are 12 residues in the CDR3. V lost 6 bases and J 6 bases, leaving 11 bases between the germline ends. Germline-derived CDR1 and CDR2 are MNHEY and SVGAGI. The CDR3 region is CASRVLGHGYTF. CDR3 sequence (DNA): TGTGCCAGCAGGGTACTAGGCCATGGCTACACCTTC.

The chain is built from TRBV10-3 and TRBJ1-5, with TRBD1 matching over 10 bases. The CDR3 spans 16 residues. The V and J ends lost 4 bases and 5 bases, in that order; junction bases with no gene match: 8. Germline lookup yields CDR1 ENHRY and CDR2 SYGVKD. CDR3 loop: CAISAGSGTGDQPQHF. CDR3 nucleotide sequence: TGTGCCATCAGTGCGGGCTCAGGGACAGGGGATCAGCCCCAGCATTTT.

V gene TRBV29-1 combines with J gene TRBJ1-6; TRBD1 agrees at 12 bases. Germline-derived CDR1 and CDR2 are SQVTM and ANQGSEA. The CDR3 is 14 residues long. The ends lost 6 bases at V and 8 bases at J; junction bases unmatched: 5. The CDR3 spells CSVGTGGLDSPLHF. The CDR3, as DNA: TGCAGCGTGGGGACAGGGGGCCTCGATTCACCCCTCCACTTT.

As regards this clonotype: Its ends do not fully match the called genes, so a read error is possible. V is TRBV10-3 and J is TRBJ2-5; no clear D gene. Germline V gives CDR1 ENHRY, CDR2 SYGVKD. The CDR3 is 14 amino acids. For the CDR3, the DNA is TGTGCCAGCAGTTACTACACGGAAAAAGAGACCCAGTACTTC. Protein sequence: CASSYYTEKETQYF.

The genes are TRBV10-3 and TRBJ1-5; D is unclear. This CDR3 is built from 13 residues. The germline V and J ends were trimmed by 7 bases and 3 bases, with 10 bases remaining between them. The germline V gene encodes CDR1 ENHRY and CDR2 SYGVKD. CDR3 in DNA: TGTGCCATCACCCCCCTCCCCAATCAGCCCCAGCATTTT. Translation gives CAITPLPNQPQHF.

This clonotype was detected many times. This chain links TRBV15 with TRBJ1-5, with no clear D. CDR1 and CDR2 (germline): LNHNV, YYDKDF (reference sequence). Deletions cut 0 bases from V and 1 base from J, with 7 bases between. The CDR3 runs to 15 residues. The CDR3 DNA reads TGTGCCACCAGCAGAGATCATAGGAGCAATCAGCCCCAGCATTTT. Its translation: CATSRDHRSNQPQHF.

This chain connects TRBV30 to TRBJ2-5; D not certain. The CDR3 covers 10 residues. The germline gives CDR1 GTSNPN, CDR2 SVGIG (reference sequence). V shed 1 base and J shed 3 bases, with 0 bases lying between them. The CDR3 DNA reads as TGTGCCTGGAGTGAAGAGACCCAGTACTTC. It encodes CAWSEETQYF.

Many counts were recorded for this clonotype. The chain employs TRBV29-1 and TRBJ2-7; D is unclear. This CDR3 is built from 15 residues. CDR1 SQVTM and CDR2 ANQGSEA come from the germline V gene. V lost 7 bases to trimming and J lost 0 bases, with 19 bases between them. As DNA, the CDR3 is TGCAGCGCGGTAAAGGACGGAATAACCTCCTACGAGCAGTACTTC. It translates to CSAVKDGITSYEQYF.

V gene TRBV6-6 combines with J gene TRBJ2-5; D not certain. This CDR3 region has 12 residues. V lost 6 bases, J lost 7 bases, and 12 bases lay in between. The germline CDR1 and CDR2 sequences are MNHNY and SVGAGI (reference sequence). CDR3 sequence reads: CASSLTDRTQYF. The CDR3 region has the DNA TGTGCCAGCAGCCTCACCGACCGGACCCAGTACTTC.

This clonotype was seen only a few times. One end of the junction varies from germline; a read error may be responsible. The chain has TRBV13 and TRBJ1-2; possible D gene TRBD1, 6 bases. The CDR3 length is 13 residues. Germline loops: CDR1 PRHDT, CDR2 FYEKMQ (reference sequence). The CDR3, as DNA: TGTGCCAGCAGCATAGGGGGGACCGATGGCTACACCTTC. Its translation: CASSIGGTDGYTF.

This clonotype occurred many times. CDR3 protein: CASSLRQNYEQYF. CDR3 DNA sequence: TGTGCCAGCAGCTTAAGGCAGAACTACGAGCAGTACTTC. The chain couples TRBV7-2 to TRBJ2-7; D is unclear. The CDR3 has 13 amino acids. The V end lost 2 bases, the J end lost 3 bases, and 8 bases lay between the germline ends. Germline-derived CDR1 and CDR2 are SGHTA and FQGNSA.

This clonotype came up many times. The DNA of the CDR3 is TGTGCCAGTAGTCCTACGACTCTGGGGGAGCAGTACTTC. Amino acids: CASSPTTLGEQYF. The chain employs TRBV19 and TRBJ2-7; no firm D call. CDR3 length equals 13 residues. V was clipped by 5 bases and J by 7 bases, with 15 bases between them. Looked up from germline, CDR1 is LNHDA and CDR2 is SQIVND (reference sequence).

This clonotype was detected a few times. The J gene is TRBJ1-2, the V gene TRBV7-9, with D unclear. V lost 5 bases, J lost 4 bases, and 17 bases lay in between. CDR3 length equals 15 residues. The germline gives CDR1 SEHNR, CDR2 FQNEAQ (reference sequence). The CDR3 region is CASSQSRRASYGYTF. In DNA, the CDR3 is TGTGCCAGCAGCCAATCCCGAAGGGCCAGCTATGGCTACACCTTC.

The gene calls are TRBV4-1 and TRBJ1-1; D is unclear. Trimming cost V 4 bases and J 4 bases, with 13 bases left between them. Germline CDR1 MGHRA, CDR2 YSYEKL. This CDR3 is built from 14 residues. CDR3 coding DNA: TGCGCCAGCAGCCCCGGACCCCTTGGCACTGAAGCTTTCTTT. Translating gives CASSPGPLGTEAFF.

This chain connects TRBV4-1 to TRBJ2-5, with TRBD1 matching over 12 bases. V lost 3 bases and J lost 5; bases outside the gene matches: 4. The CDR3 has 15 residues. Germline assignment: CDR1 MGHRA and CDR2 YSYEKL. The CDR3 bases are TGCGCCAGCAGCCAGACGGGACAGGGGGCCGAGACCCAGTACTTC. It codes for CASSQTGQGAETQYF.

A remark on this clonotype: At one end, the junction sequence differs from germline, possibly due to a read error. The chain carries TRBV7-9 and TRBJ1-4; maybe TRBD1 (5 bases). CDR1 is SEHNR and CDR2 is FQNEAQ in the germline V gene (reference sequence). This CDR3 comprises 17 residues. The CDR3 spells CASSQRIGAGPEEKLFF. The CDR3 DNA is TGCGCCAGCAGCCAAAGGATTGGGGCGGGACCGGAGGAAAAACTGTTTTTT.

This clonotype was recorded at least ten times. The chain is built from TRBV20-1 and TRBJ1-2, with TRBD1 as a possible D gene (6 bases). Germline CDR1 and CDR2: DFQATT and SNEGSKA (reference sequence). The CDR3 extends over 13 amino acids. The V end lost 4 bases, the J end lost 3 bases, and 12 bases lay between the germline ends. CDR3: CSANDRTDYGYTF. As DNA, the CDR3 is TGCAGTGCTAACGACCGGACAGACTATGGCTACACCTTC.

This chain joins TRBV2 and TRBJ2-3, with 8 bases lining up with TRBD2. Germline-derived CDR1 and CDR2 are SNHLY and FYNNEI. V was pared by 7 bases and J by 5 bases, with 5 bases of the junction left unmatched. The CDR3 consists of 13 residues. The CDR3 nucleotides read TGTGCCAGCACCACCGGGGGGGGAGATACGCAGTATTTT. Translation gives CASTTGGGDTQYF.

This clonotype was found a few times. The chain uses TRBV29-1 and TRBJ1-3; the D is unclear. Germline V lookup: CDR1 SQVTM, CDR2 ANQGSEA. V dropped 2 bases and J dropped 2 bases, with 7 bases sitting between them. The CDR3 contains 13 residues. Written as DNA, the CDR3 is TGCAGCGTTGAAAAGGCAGCTGGAAACACCATATATTTT. This sequence encodes CSVEKAAGNTIYF.

The gene calls are TRBV7-9 and TRBJ2-7; TRBD1 agrees at 9 bases. The CDR3 is made up of 15 amino acids. Germline assignment: CDR1 SEHNR and CDR2 FQNEAQ (reference sequence). The ends lost 5 bases at V and 4 bases at J; junction bases unmatched: 9. CDR3 in amino acids: CASSTKTGGLYEQYF. In DNA form, the CDR3 reads TGTGCCAGCAGCACAAAGACAGGGGGTTTATACGAGCAGTACTTC.

Ten or more counts support this clonotype. The V and J genes are TRBV29-1 and TRBJ1-6; D is possibly TRBD1 (5 bases). V lost 3 bases to trimming and J lost 6 bases, with 9 bases between them. From germline, CDR1 is SQVTM and CDR2 ANQGSEA. The CDR3 is 13 residues long. CDR3 protein: CSVELQANSPLHF. CDR3 coding DNA: TGCAGCGTTGAGCTACAGGCTAATTCACCCCTCCACTTT.

In its sample, this clonotype was seen once. The V and J genes are TRBV29-1 and TRBJ1-2; D ambiguous. Trimming left V 7 bases short and J 3 bases short, with 6 bases between. The CDR3 extends over 10 amino acids. The V gene's germline CDR1 is SQVTM and CDR2 ANQGSEA. This chain's CDR3 is CSGGDYGYTF. CDR3 bases: TGCAGCGGGGGAGACTATGGCTACACCTTC.

In this sample, this clonotype turned up a few times. The chain is built from TRBV7-2 and TRBJ1-5; 9 bases fit TRBD1. The CDR3 loop spans 15 amino acids. J was trimmed by 4 bases and V by 3 bases; bases with no gene match: 4. CDR1 and CDR2 from the germline V gene are SGHTA and FQGNSA. This chain's CDR3 is CASSLTGGRNQPQHF. CDR3 coding DNA: TGTGCCAGCAGCTTGACAGGGGGAAGAAATCAGCCCCAGCATTTT.